The 23 T cell receptor beta chains reported below all come from one sample, sequenced in a study of CD8 T cells in ankylosing spondylitis. Findings of the study overall: Blood of patients with ankylosing spondylitis appeared to be characterized by a TCR beta motif of several highly homologous variants.

Antigens for these TCRs are unknown. TCRdb used MiXCR to reprocess the 5' RACE reads, holding one entry per CDR3 protein. This sample has 390,000 or so distinct CDR3 sequences, with about a fifth found just once. The sequencing input was blood, either unsorted or a sorted T cell fraction (not recorded which). These receptors all stem from a male donor with ankylosing spondylitis.

This clonotype was detected only a few times. The rearrangement uses TRBV28 and TRBJ2-5; 7 nucleotides align to TRBD1. The CDR3 is 17 residues long. V trimming: 2 bases; J trimming: 5 bases; junction bases outside the gene matches: 14. Germline V gives CDR1 MDHEN, CDR2 SYDVKM. CDR3 sequence reads: CASSLHAYRGQRETQYF. The CDR3, as DNA: TGTGCCAGCAGTTTACACGCTTACAGGGGACAACGGGAGACCCAGTACTTC.

Ten or more counts support this clonotype. The V and J genes are TRBV5-1 and TRBJ1-2; 9 bases are a match to TRBD1. J gave up 7 bases and V 3 bases, and 13 bases lay outside the gene matches. Per the germline V gene, CDR1 is SGHRS and CDR2 is YFSETQ. The CDR3 is made up of 16 amino acids. The CDR3 DNA reads TGCGCCAGCAGCTCCGACCCTGGGACAGGGTTCTCTGGCTACACCTTC. This gives the protein CASSSDPGTGFSGYTF. The whole variable domain, filled in from reference TRBV5-1 and TRBJ1-2, reads KAGVTQTPRYLIKTRGQQVTLSCSPISGHRSVSWYQQTPGQGLQFLFEYFSETQRNKGNFPGRFSGRQFSNSRSEMNVSTLELGDSALYLCASSSDPGTGFSGYTFGSGTRLTVV.

The chain joins TRBV7-2 to TRBJ2-3; 11 bases match TRBD2. Germline values: CDR1 SGHTA, CDR2 FQGNSA. After removal of 5 bases from V and 4 bases from J, the junction contained 5 bases not matched to a gene. This CDR3 has 15 amino acids. This CDR3 is CASSLSGRASDTQYF. The CDR3 DNA sequence: TGTGCCAGCAGCCTTAGCGGGAGGGCCTCAGATACGCAGTATTTT.

The sample holds a few counts of this clonotype. The rearrangement joins TRBV12-3 or TRBV12-4 to TRBJ2-2; D remains ambiguous. Between the trimmed V and J ends, which lost 6 bases and 5 bases, there was a span of 10 bases. The CDR3 runs 13 residues. The CDR3 loop reads CASSRDITGELFF. The CDR3 region has the DNA TGTGCCAGCAGCCGTGATATAACCGGGGAGCTGTTTTTT.

The DNA for the CDR3 is TGCAGCGTTGCAGGGAGATTGGCCAAAAACATTCAGTACTTC. Protein: CSVAGRLAKNIQYF. This rearrangement joins TRBV29-1 to TRBJ2-4, with D perhaps assigned TRBD1 or TRBD2 (5 bases each). CDR1 is SQVTM and CDR2 is ANQGSEA in the germline V gene. The CDR3 loop spans 14 amino acids. V lost 4 bases and J 1 base, leaving 11 bases between the germline ends. Looking up the rest from reference TRBV29-1 and TRBJ2-4 gives the full variable domain: SAVISQKPSRDICQRGTSLTIQCQVDSQVTMMFWYRQQPGQSLTLIATANQGSEATYESGFVIDKFPISRPNLTFSTLTVSNMSPEDSSIYLCSVAGRLAKNIQYFGAGTRLSVL.

This clonotype was detected ten times or more. The chain employs TRBV29-1 and TRBJ2-5, with a tentative D call TRBD1 (5 bases). V was shortened by 4 bases and J by 2 bases, with 11 bases between the two germline ends. CDR1 SQVTM and CDR2 ANQGSEA come from the germline V gene. The CDR3 loop spans 13 amino acids. The CDR3 bases are TGCAGCGTTGCGCAGGGCGGACAAGAGACCCAGTACTTC. The encoded protein is CSVAQGGQETQYF.

This clonotype was detected a few times. The chain combines TRBV5-1 with TRBJ2-3, with TRBD2 matching over 12 bases. Trimming cost V 0 bases and J 4 bases; bases outside gene matches: 6. The CDR3 is made up of 17 amino acids. Germline CDR1 is SGHRS and CDR2 is YFSETQ. The CDR3 reads CASSLVGLAGIPDTQYF. The CDR3 DNA sequence: TGCGCCAGCAGCTTGGTTGGACTAGCGGGAATCCCAGATACGCAGTATTTT.

This clonotype has just one count. The chain uses TRBV20-1 and TRBJ2-3; D remains unclear. The CDR3 totals 13 residues. V lost 0 bases to trimming and J lost 6 bases, with 10 bases between them. Germline CDR1 and CDR2: DFQATT and SNEGSKA (reference sequence). CDR3 DNA sequence: TGCAGTGCTAGAGAGCCCCCCGTCGATACGCAGTATTTT. Encoded protein: CSAREPPVDTQYF.

This clonotype was seen more than once but under ten times. The gene calls are TRBV14 and TRBJ2-4; D is possibly TRBD1 (6 bases). Germline lookup yields CDR1 SGHDN and CDR2 FVKESK. V was cut by 1 base and J by 5 bases, with 15 bases left in between. This CDR3 is built from 16 residues. CDR3 sequence (DNA): TGTGCCAGCAGCCAAGCCCCCGGGACACCGGAAAACATTCAGTACTTC. Protein product: CASSQAPGTPENIQYF.

The chain uses TRBV27 and TRBJ2-3; 9 bases line up with TRBD2. The CDR3 covers 17 residues. Trimming removed 3 bases from V and 0 bases from J; junction bases left unmatched: 7. The germline V gene encodes CDR1 MNHEY and CDR2 SMNVEV (reference sequence). In nucleotides, the CDR3 is TGTGCCAGCAGTTTGCTAGCGGGATTCTATAGCACAGATACGCAGTATTTT. The encoded protein is CASSLLAGFYSTDTQYF.

The chain recombines TRBV28 with TRBJ2-7; D unclear. CDR3 size: 17 residues. Looked up from germline, CDR1 is MDHEN and CDR2 is SYDVKM. V shed 5 bases and J shed 2 bases, with 22 bases lying between them. CDR3 region: CASSHRRWVTRTYEQYF. The CDR3 region has the DNA TGTGCCAGCAGTCACCGGCGGTGGGTAACCAGGACCTACGAGCAGTACTTC.

This clonotype was found many times. The genes are TRBV3-1 and TRBJ2-7, with D hard to call. CDR1 is LGHDT, CDR2 YNNKEL, per germline (reference sequence). The CDR3 consists of 12 residues. The V and J ends lost 3 bases and 2 bases respectively, with 5 bases between them. The CDR3 DNA follows: TGTGCCAGCAGCCAGGAGCCCTACGAGCAGTACTTC. Translation gives CASSQEPYEQYF.

This clonotype was seen at least ten times. The chain uses TRBV12-3 or TRBV12-4 and TRBJ2-3; 7 bases map to TRBD2. The CDR3 has 12 residues. V gave up 6 bases and J gave up 6 bases; unmatched junction bases: 3. The CDR3, as DNA: TGTGCCAGCAGCACGACTAGCGATACGCAGTATTTT. This translates into CASSTTSDTQYF.

The rearrangement uses TRBV18 and TRBJ1-3; D ambiguous. Germline CDR1 reads KGHSH; CDR2 reads LQKENI. The CDR3 has 16 residues. V gave up 2 bases and J gave up 0 bases, with 11 bases separating them. This chain's CDR3 is CASSPIAAISGNTIYF. Written as DNA, the CDR3 is TGTGCCAGCTCACCAATAGCAGCCATCTCTGGAAACACCATATATTTT.

The V call is TRBV18, the J call TRBJ1-2; D gene uncertain. CDR3 size: 12 residues. V gave up 3 bases and J gave up 6 bases, with 8 bases separating them. Germline V gene data show CDR1 as KGHSH and CDR2 as LQKENI. CDR3 sequence reads: CASSPRTHGYTF. The CDR3 bases are TGTGCCAGCTCACCTCGTACGCATGGCTACACCTTC. Variable domain in full (rest from reference TRBV18 and TRBJ1-2): NAGVMQNPRHLVRRRGQEARLRCSPMKGHSHVYWYRQLPEEGLKFMVYLQKENIIDESGMPKERFSAEFPKEGPSILRIQQVVRGDSAAYFCASSPRTHGYTFGSGTRLTVV.

This clonotype was picked up a small number of times. A junction end diverges from the germline sequence, so it may reflect a read error. The CDR3 here is CASREVSGLTGELFF. CDR3 nucleotides: TGTGCCAGCAGAGAAGTGTCGGGACTAACCGGGGAGCTGTTTTTT. V gene TRBV2 combines with J gene TRBJ2-2; 7 nucleotides match TRBD2. Per germline, CDR1 SNHLY and CDR2 FYNNEI. The CDR3 extends over 15 amino acids.

The chain combines TRBV11-2 with TRBJ2-7, with D maybe TRBD2 (6 bases). The CDR3 extends over 14 amino acids. V was clipped by 5 bases and J by 0 bases, with 11 bases between them. Germline V gene data show CDR1 as SGHAT and CDR2 as FQNNGV. CDR3 region: CASSPRRGSYEQYF. In DNA form, the CDR3 reads TGTGCCAGCAGCCCCAGGAGGGGCTCCTACGAGCAGTACTTC.

This clonotype was recorded a few times. V usage is TRBV5-1 and J usage is TRBJ2-1, with D tentatively TRBD1 (5 bases). Per the germline V gene, CDR1 is SGHRS and CDR2 is YFSETQ. V was shortened by 4 bases and J by 2 bases, with 13 bases between the two germline ends. The CDR3 sequence is 15 residues long. CDR3 in DNA: TGCGCCAGCAGCCTTACAGGTTTTCCCTACAATGAGCAGTTCTTC. This translates into CASSLTGFPYNEQFF.

This clonotype was seen only a few times. This chain connects TRBV27 to TRBJ2-1, with D possibly being TRBD2 (6 bases). From germline, CDR1 is MNHEY and CDR2 SMNVEV (reference sequence). CDR3 size: 15 residues. V dropped 3 bases and J dropped 0 bases, with 9 bases sitting between them. CDR3 residues: CASSFVGLSYNEQFF. CDR3 DNA sequence: TGTGCCAGCAGTTTCGTGGGACTCTCCTACAATGAGCAGTTCTTC.

The chain is built from TRBV28 and TRBJ2-3; D is unresolved. Germline V lookup: CDR1 MDHEN, CDR2 SYDVKM. The V gene lost 8 bases and the J gene lost 0 bases, with 12 bases spanning the gap. This CDR3 spans 14 amino acids. The DNA of the CDR3 is TGTGCCAGCCGGCCCGCGACTAGCACAGATACGCAGTATTTT. It is translated as CASRPATSTDTQYF.

This clonotype was picked up a small number of times. The rearrangement joins TRBV29-1 to TRBJ1-2, with a weak D call TRBD1 (5 bases). The CDR3 runs 12 residues. Germline V gene lookup returns CDR1 SQVTM and CDR2 ANQGSEA. V was cut by 6 bases and J by 4 bases, with 12 bases left in between. This CDR3 reads CSVGQGPYGYTF. CDR3 DNA: TGCAGCGTGGGGCAGGGACCCTATGGCTACACCTTC. Looking up the rest from reference TRBV29-1 and TRBJ1-2 gives the full variable domain: SAVISQKPSRDICQRGTSLTIQCQVDSQVTMMFWYRQQPGQSLTLIATANQGSEATYESGFVIDKFPISRPNLTFSTLTVSNMSPEDSSIYLCSVGQGPYGYTFGSGTRLTVV.

This clonotype was picked up a small number of times. The chain carries TRBV6-5 and TRBJ1-6; D is unclear. The germline V gene has CDR1 MNHEY and CDR2 SVGAGI. Trimming stripped 2 bases from V and 8 bases from J, with 22 bases between. This CDR3 comprises 18 residues. Written as DNA, the CDR3 is TGTGCCAGCAGTTACCTAGGATCCCGCATGAGGCACGATTCACCCCTCCACTTT. Its translation: CASSYLGSRMRHDSPLHF.

The V and J genes are TRBV29-1 and TRBJ1-2, with a weak D call TRBD1 (5 bases). CDR1 is SQVTM, CDR2 ANQGSEA, per germline. The CDR3 sequence is 14 residues long. Deletions cut 4 bases from V and 4 bases from J, with 16 bases between. The CDR3, as DNA: TGCAGCGTTGGAGTTACAGGAGAGGGCTATGGCTACACCTTC. It translates to CSVGVTGEGYGYTF.